Following are 6 T cell receptor beta chains from one sample sequenced in a study of identifying expanded T cells in peripheral blood. Using immunoSEQ multiplex PCR, the repertoire was profiled, and TCRdb retains in-frame clones only, with some absent. This table holds around 100,000 clones, about 83% found once. Sequencing was carried out using blood. The source is a person between 18 and 75 years old in good health.

The chain recombines TRBV4-3 with TRBJ2-7; no clear D gene. V was cut by 2 bases and J by 3 bases, with 14 bases left in between. The CDR3 sequence is 15 residues long. Germline CDR1 reads LGHNA; CDR2 reads YSLEER. This CDR3 reads CASSQNPLAYYEQYF. CDR3 coding DNA: TGCGCCAGCAGCCAAAACCCCTTAGCCTACTACGAGCAGTACTTC.

V gene TRBV18 combines with J gene TRBJ2-7, with D tentatively TRBD1 (6 bases). Trimming took 4 bases from V and 4 from J, leaving 14 bases between them. The CDR3 is 14 residues long. Germline lookup yields CDR1 KGHSH and CDR2 LQKENI. CDR3 sequence (DNA): TGTGCCAGCTCACTGGGGGCGGTAGGTTACGAGCAGTACTTC. Translated, it gives CASSLGAVGYEQYF.

The rearrangement uses TRBV4-2 and TRBJ1-1; D remains ambiguous. The V gene's germline CDR1 is LGHNA and CDR2 YNFKEQ. Trimming left V 5 bases short and J 10 bases short, with 20 bases between. This CDR3 contains 14 residues. The CDR3 sequence: CASSDGGPGFVAFF. As DNA, the CDR3 is TGTGCCAGCAGCGACGGCGGGCCGGGTTTCGTAGCTTTCTTT.

This clone was observed a few times. This chain links TRBV7-9 with TRBJ2-2; the D gene is possibly TRBD2 (7 bases). The CDR3 extends over 14 amino acids. V gave up 10 bases and J gave up 6 bases, with 18 bases separating them. The germline gives CDR1 SEHNR, CDR2 FQNEAQ (reference sequence). The CDR3 DNA reads as TGTGCCACCGACGGACTAGGGGGATCCGGGGAGCTGTTTTTT. Amino acid sequence: CATDGLGGSGELFF.

This chain joins TRBV7-2 and TRBJ2-2; a possible D gene is TRBD1 (6 bases). The V end was cut by 2 bases, the J end by 2 bases, with 12 bases between. The CDR3 runs to 16 residues. Germline CDR1 SGHTA, CDR2 FQGNSA. Here the CDR3 reads CASSLLGTYNTGELFF. The CDR3 nucleotides read TGTGCCAGCAGCTTACTCGGGACATACAACACCGGGGAGCTGTTTTTT. Filled out from reference TRBV7-2 and TRBJ2-2, the complete variable domain reads GAGVSQSPSNKVTEKGKDVELRCDPISGHTALYWYRQSLGQGLEFLIYFQGNSAPDKSGLPSDRFSAERTGGSVSTLTIQRTQQEDSAVYLCASSLLGTYNTGELFFGEGSRLTVL.

The rearrangement links TRBV2 to TRBJ2-1; TRBD2 aligns across 12 bases. The CDR3 length is 16 residues. Unmatched junction bases numbered 11, after V lost 6 bases and J lost 8 bases. The germline V gene has CDR1 SNHLY and CDR2 FYNNEI. The CDR3 nucleotides read TGTGCCAGCAGAGCCACGACTAGCGGGGGCGGGTATGAGCAGTTCTTC. This sequence encodes CASRATTSGGGYEQFF.